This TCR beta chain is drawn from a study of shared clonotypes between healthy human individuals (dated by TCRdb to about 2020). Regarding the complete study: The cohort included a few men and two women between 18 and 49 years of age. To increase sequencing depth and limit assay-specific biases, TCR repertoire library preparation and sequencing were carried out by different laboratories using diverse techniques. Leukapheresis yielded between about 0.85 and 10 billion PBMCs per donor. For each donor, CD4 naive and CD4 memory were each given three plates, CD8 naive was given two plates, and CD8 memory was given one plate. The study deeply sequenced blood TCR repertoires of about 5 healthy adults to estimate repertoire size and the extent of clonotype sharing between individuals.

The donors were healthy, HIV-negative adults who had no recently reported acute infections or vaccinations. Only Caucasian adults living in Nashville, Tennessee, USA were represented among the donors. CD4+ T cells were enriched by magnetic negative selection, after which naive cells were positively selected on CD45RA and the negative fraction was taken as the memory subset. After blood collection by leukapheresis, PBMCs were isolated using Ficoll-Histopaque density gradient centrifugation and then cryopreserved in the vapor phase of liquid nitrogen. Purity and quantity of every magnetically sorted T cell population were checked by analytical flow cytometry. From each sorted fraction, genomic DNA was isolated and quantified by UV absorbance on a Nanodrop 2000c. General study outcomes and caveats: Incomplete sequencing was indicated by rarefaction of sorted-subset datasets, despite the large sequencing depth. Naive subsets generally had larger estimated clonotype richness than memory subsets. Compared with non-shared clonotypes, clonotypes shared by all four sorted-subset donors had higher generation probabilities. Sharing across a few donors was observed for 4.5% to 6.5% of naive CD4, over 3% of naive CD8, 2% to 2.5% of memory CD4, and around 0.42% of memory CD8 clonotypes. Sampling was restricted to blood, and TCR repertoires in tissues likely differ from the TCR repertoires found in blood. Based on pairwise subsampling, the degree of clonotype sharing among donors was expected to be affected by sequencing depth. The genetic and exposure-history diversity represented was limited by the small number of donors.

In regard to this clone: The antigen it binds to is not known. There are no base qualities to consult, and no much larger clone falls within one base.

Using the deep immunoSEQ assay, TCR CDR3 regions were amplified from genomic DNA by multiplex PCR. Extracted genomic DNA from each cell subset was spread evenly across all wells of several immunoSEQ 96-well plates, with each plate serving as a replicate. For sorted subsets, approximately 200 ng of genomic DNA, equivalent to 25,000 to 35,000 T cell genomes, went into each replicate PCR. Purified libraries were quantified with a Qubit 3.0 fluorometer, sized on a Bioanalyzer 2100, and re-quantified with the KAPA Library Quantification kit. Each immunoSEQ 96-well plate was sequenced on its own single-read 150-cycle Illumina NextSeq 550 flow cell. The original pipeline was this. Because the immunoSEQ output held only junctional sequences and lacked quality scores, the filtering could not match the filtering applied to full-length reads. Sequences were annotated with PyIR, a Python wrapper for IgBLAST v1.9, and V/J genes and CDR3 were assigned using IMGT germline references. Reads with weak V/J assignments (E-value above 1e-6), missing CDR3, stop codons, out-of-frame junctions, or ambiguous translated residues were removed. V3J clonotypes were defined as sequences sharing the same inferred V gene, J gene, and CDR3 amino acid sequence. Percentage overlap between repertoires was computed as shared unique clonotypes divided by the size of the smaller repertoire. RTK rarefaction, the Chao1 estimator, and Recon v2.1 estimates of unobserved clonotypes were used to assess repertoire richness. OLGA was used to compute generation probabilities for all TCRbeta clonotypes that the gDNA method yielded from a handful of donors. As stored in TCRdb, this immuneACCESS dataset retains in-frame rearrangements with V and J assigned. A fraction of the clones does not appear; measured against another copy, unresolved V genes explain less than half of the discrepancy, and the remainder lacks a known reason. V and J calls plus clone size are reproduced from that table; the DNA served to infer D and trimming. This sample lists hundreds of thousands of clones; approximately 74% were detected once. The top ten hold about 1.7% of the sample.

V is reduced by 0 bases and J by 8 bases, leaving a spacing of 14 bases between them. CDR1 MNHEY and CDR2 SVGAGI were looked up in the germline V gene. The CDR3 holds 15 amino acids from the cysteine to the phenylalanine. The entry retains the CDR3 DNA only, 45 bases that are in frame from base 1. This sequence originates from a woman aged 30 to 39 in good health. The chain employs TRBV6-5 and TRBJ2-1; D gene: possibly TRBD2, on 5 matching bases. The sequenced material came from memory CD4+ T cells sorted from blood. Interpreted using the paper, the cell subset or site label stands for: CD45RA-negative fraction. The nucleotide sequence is TGTGCCAGCAGTTACTCGGGAGAAAATGGCTATGAGCAGTTCTTC. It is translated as CASSYSGENGYEQFF.